One and the same sample provided the 7 T cell receptor beta chains below, sequenced in a study of glioma-infiltrating T cells. Using RNA template, CDR3s of TCR alpha and beta were amplified with iRepertoire arm-PCR. TCRdb itself ran the multiplex PCR reads through MiXCR, one entry per CDR3 protein. The sample lists more than 350,000 distinct CDR3 sequences; less than 50% were seen once. The specimen sequenced was glioma tissue, nonneoplastic brain tissue, or PBMCs (not recorded which). These receptors were obtained from a human donor with low-grade glioma or glioblastoma, undergoing nonglioma brain surgery, or in good health (not recorded which).

Only a few counts were recorded for this clonotype. The genes are TRBV6-4 and TRBJ2-1, with TRBD1 matching 9 bases. V trimming: 5 bases; J trimming: 4 bases; junction bases outside the gene matches: 9. This CDR3 has 16 residues. The V gene's germline CDR1 is MRHNA and CDR2 SNTAGT. The CDR3, as DNA: TGTGCCAGCAGTAGGACAGGGGCCGCTGAATACAATGAGCAGTTCTTC. Its protein is CASSRTGAAEYNEQFF.

In this sample, this clonotype turned up many times. The V call is TRBV28, the J call TRBJ1-1; D is possibly TRBD1 (5 bases). The germline V and J ends were trimmed by 6 bases and 2 bases, with 16 bases remaining between them. The CDR3 is made up of 15 amino acids. In germline, CDR1 is MDHEN, CDR2 SYDVKM. The CDR3: CASRTAGTRNTEAFF. CDR3 DNA sequence: TGTGCCAGCAGAACGGCAGGGACGAGAAACACTGAAGCTTTCTTT.

Of note for this clonotype: A much larger clone is a single base away; this may be a read error. The J gene is TRBJ1-1, the V gene TRBV6-1; 7 nucleotides line up with TRBD1. V was pared by 6 bases and J by 4 bases, with 5 bases of the junction left unmatched. This CDR3 is built from 13 residues. Germline CDR1 reads MNHNS; CDR2 reads SASEGT. The CDR3, as DNA: TGTGCCAGCAGGTATCAGGGGGGCACTGAAGCTTTCTTT. It translates to CASRYQGGTEAFF.

This clonotype was counted only a few times. V gene TRBV4-3 combines with J gene TRBJ2-7; D is ambiguous. The CDR3 totals 16 residues. Germline V CDR1 and CDR2: LGHNA, YSLEER. The V and J ends lost 3 bases and 0 bases respectively, with 15 bases between them. The CDR3 DNA follows: TGCGCCAGCAGCCATGCTTCAATCGGCAGCTCCTACGAGCAGTACTTC. This codes for CASSHASIGSSYEQYF.

This clonotype was recorded a few times. This chain uses TRBV20-1 with TRBJ2-7; 10 bases fit TRBD2. The CDR3 sequence is 15 residues long. The junction had 4 bases not matched to a gene; V was cut back by 0 bases and J by 2 bases. Germline V gives CDR1 DFQATT, CDR2 SNEGSKA (reference sequence). In nucleotides, the CDR3 is TGCAGTGCTAGAGATAGCGGGAGGTCAACCTACGAGCAGTACTTC. Its protein is CSARDSGRSTYEQYF.

The rearrangement joins TRBV27 to TRBJ2-1, with a possible D match to TRBD2 (5 bases). The germline V gene has CDR1 MNHEY and CDR2 SMNVEV (reference sequence). This CDR3 contains 16 residues. V lost 6 bases to trimming and J lost 6 bases, with 21 bases between them. The chain's CDR3 is CASSRLVGEIFNEQFF. The CDR3 nucleotides read TGTGCCAGCAGCCGATTGGTCGGGGAGATTTTCAATGAGCAGTTCTTC.

The V gene is TRBV4-3, the J gene TRBJ2-5; D is unresolved. Per the germline V gene, CDR1 is LGHNA and CDR2 is YSLEER. V was trimmed by 1 base and J by 4 bases, leaving 7 bases between them. The CDR3 runs 13 residues. Here the CDR3 reads CASSQVIRETQYF. For the CDR3, the DNA is TGCGCCAGCAGCCAAGTGATCCGAGAGACCCAGTACTTC.